What follows are 25 T cell receptor beta chains derived from one specimen sequenced in a study of PD-1 blockade in classical Hodgkin lymphoma. Every patient had relapsed following autologous stem cell transplantation, and cohorts differed in brentuximab vedotin exposure. Using immunoSEQ multiplex PCR, the repertoire was profiled, and TCRdb retains in-frame clones only, with some absent. The data hold some 31,000 clones, with roughly 76% observed a single time. The source was peripheral blood mononuclear cells (PBMCs), collected before the second cycle of nivolumab. The receptors shown here come from a human donor with classical Hodgkin lymphoma.

CDR3 coding DNA: TGTGCCAGCAGTGAGGTTTTTGTCTCTGGGGCCAACGTCCTGACTTTC. Its translation is CASSEVFVSGANVLTF. The V and J genes are TRBV2 and TRBJ2-6; D not resolved. CDR1 and CDR2 from the germline V gene are SNHLY and FYNNEI. The CDR3 extends over 16 amino acids. The germline V and J ends were trimmed by 3 bases and 0 bases, with 9 bases remaining between them.

DNA of the CDR3: TGTGCCAGCAGTTTATCGGTAACCGGGGAGCTGTTTTTT. Amino acid sequence: CASSLSVTGELFF. The V and J genes are TRBV28 and TRBJ2-2; no clear D. The CDR3 runs 13 residues. V was clipped by 1 base and J by 5 bases, with 5 bases between them. Germline V lookup: CDR1 MDHEN, CDR2 SYDVKM. Using reference TRBV28 and TRBJ2-2 for the parts outside the CDR3, the full variable domain is DVKVTQSSRYLVKRTGEKVFLECVQDMDHENMFWYRQDPGLGLRLIYFSYDVKMKEKGDIPEGYSVSREKKERFSLILESASTNQTSMYLCASSLSVTGELFFGEGSRLTVL.

CDR3 nucleotide sequence: TGTGCCAGCAGCGTAGACCCTACAGGGTCTGAAGCTTTCTTT. Amino acid sequence: CASSVDPTGSEAFF. The rearrangement joins TRBV9 to TRBJ1-1; maybe TRBD1 (6 bases). Looked up from germline, CDR1 is SGDLS and CDR2 is YYNGEE. The CDR3 runs to 14 residues. The V end lost 0 bases, the J end lost 6 bases, and 12 bases lay between the germline ends.

The chain joins TRBV28 to TRBJ2-5, with D hard to call. Trimming cost V 1 base and J 7 bases, with 10 bases left between them. Per the germline V gene, CDR1 is MDHEN and CDR2 is SYDVKM. The CDR3 is made up of 13 amino acids. CDR3 DNA sequence: TGTGCCAGCAGTTTATCCCACCTAGGGACCCAGTACTTC. This codes for CASSLSHLGTQYF.

J is TRBJ1-6 and V is TRBV11-2; D call uncertain. The CDR3 totals 15 residues. V dropped 5 bases and J dropped 8 bases, with 16 bases sitting between them. Germline lookup yields CDR1 SGHAT and CDR2 FQNNGV. The CDR3 nucleotides are TGTGCCAGCAGCCTCGGTTGGGGAAAGGATTCACCCCTCCACTTT. Amino acid sequence: CASSLGWGKDSPLHF.

This clone showed up just a few times. The V and J genes are TRBV2 and TRBJ2-7, with a tentative D call TRBD1 (5 bases). The V and J ends lost 1 base and 4 bases respectively, with 11 bases between them. The CDR3 consists of 14 residues. CDR1 is SNHLY and CDR2 is FYNNEI in the germline V gene. In DNA form, the CDR3 reads TGTGCCAGCAGTGAAGAGGTTGGGGCGTACGAGCAGTACGTC. Protein: CASSEEVGAYEQYV.

The chain uses TRBV6-5 and TRBJ2-5; D possibly corresponds to TRBD1 (6 bases). The CDR3 length is 14 residues. Trimming removed 7 bases at V and 0 bases at J, with 12 bases between. Germline loops: CDR1 MNHEY, CDR2 SVGAGI. The CDR3 DNA reads TGTGCCAGCAAAATCTCAGGGGACCAAGAGACCCAGTACTTC. Translated, it gives CASKISGDQETQYF.

The CDR3 sequence is CASSSAGSGRIGELFF. The CDR3 nucleotides read TGTGCCAGCAGCTCGGCCGGGTCAGGGAGGATCGGGGAGCTGTTTTTT. This chain joins TRBV5-4 and TRBJ2-2; D perhaps matches TRBD2 (6 bases). The CDR3 covers 16 residues. The ends were cut back, 3 bases at V and 7 bases at J, with 19 bases in the middle. The germline V gene has CDR1 SGHNT and CDR2 YYREEE (reference sequence).

The chain combines TRBV19 with TRBJ2-2; TRBD1 is a possible D gene (5 bases). Trimming left V 10 bases short and J 2 bases short, with 14 bases between. The CDR3 is 14 residues long. Germline values: CDR1 LNHDA, CDR2 SQIVND (reference sequence). CDR3 in DNA: TGTGCCACCGATTCCGACAGCAACACCGGGGAGCTGTTTTTT. It specifies CATDSDSNTGELFF.

The V and J genes are TRBV28 and TRBJ2-7, with a possible D match to TRBD2 (6 bases). Per the germline V gene, CDR1 is MDHEN and CDR2 is SYDVKM. Trimming pared 3 bases from V and 3 bases from J, leaving 6 bases between. This CDR3 region has 12 residues. CDR3 in DNA: TGTGCCAGCAGTTTGGGGGGCTACGAGCAGTACGTC. It translates to CASSLGGYEQYV.

The V gene is TRBV28, the J gene TRBJ2-6, with D uncertain. The CDR3 is 12 residues long. Germline lookup yields CDR1 MDHEN and CDR2 SYDVKM. The V and J ends lost 10 bases and 1 base respectively, with 5 bases between them. The CDR3 here is CATTSGANVLTF. CDR3 DNA sequence: TGTGCCACTACTTCTGGGGCCAACGTCCTGACTTTC. Together with reference TRBV28 and TRBJ2-6, the CDR3 gives the full variable domain: DVKVTQSSRYLVKRTGEKVFLECVQDMDHENMFWYRQDPGLGLRLIYFSYDVKMKEKGDIPEGYSVSREKKERFSLILESASTNQTSMYLCATTSGANVLTFGAGSRLTVL.

V gene TRBV6-5 combines with J gene TRBJ2-1; D unclear. Germline V gene lookup returns CDR1 MNHEY and CDR2 SVGAGI. V was trimmed by 8 bases and J by 3 bases, leaving 5 bases between them. The CDR3 loop spans 11 amino acids. CDR3 protein: CASAIYNEQFF. The CDR3 coding sequence is TGTGCCAGCGCCATCTACAATGAGCAGTTCTTC.

This chain connects TRBV9 to TRBJ2-3; the match to TRBD2 covers 11 bases. Per the germline V gene, CDR1 is SGDLS and CDR2 is YYNGEE. Trimming at V came to 4 bases and at J to 11 bases, leaving 9 bases not matched to a gene. This CDR3 region has 14 residues. CDR3 DNA sequence: TGTGCCAGCAGCCCACGACTAGCGGGGAGGGGGCAGTATTTT. This codes for CASSPRLAGRGQYF.

In DNA form, the CDR3 reads TGTGCCAGCAGTTTGGTAGGGAATAAAAAACTGTTTTTT. Translation gives CASSLVGNKKLFF. The V gene is TRBV28, the J gene TRBJ1-4; D not resolved. V lost 3 bases and J 9 bases, leaving 11 bases between the germline ends. CDR3 size: 13 residues. The germline gives CDR1 MDHEN, CDR2 SYDVKM.

The chain employs TRBV4-3 and TRBJ2-3; D tentatively reads TRBD1 or TRBD2 (5 bases each). The germline V gene encodes CDR1 LGHNA and CDR2 YSLEER. This CDR3 contains 14 residues. The V gene lost 3 bases and the J gene lost 6 bases, with 13 bases spanning the gap. The DNA of the CDR3 is TGCGCCAGCAGCCATGGGACGTTCGGCGATACGCAGTATTTT. Translation: CASSHGTFGDTQYF.

This chain joins TRBV18 and TRBJ1-1, with 8 bases aligning to TRBD1. J lost 5 bases, V lost 6 bases, and 8 bases had no gene match. The CDR3 totals 14 residues. Germline loops: CDR1 KGHSH, CDR2 LQKENI. CDR3: CASSPDRATTEAFF. The CDR3, as DNA: TGTGCCAGCTCTCCGGACAGGGCGACGACTGAAGCTTTCTTT.

The CDR3 loop reads CASSFTEAGELFF. CDR3 sequence (DNA): TGTGCCAGCAGTTTTACGGAGGCCGGGGAGCTGTTTTTT. This sequence joins TRBV27 and TRBJ2-2; a possible D gene is TRBD2 (5 bases). The CDR3 runs 13 residues. V dropped 3 bases and J dropped 6 bases, with 8 bases sitting between them. Germline V gene lookup returns CDR1 MNHEY and CDR2 SMNVEV (reference sequence).

The gene calls are TRBV5-5 and TRBJ2-3; 8 nucleotides align to TRBD2. The CDR3 sequence is 14 residues long. V was pared by 5 bases and J by 2 bases, with 4 bases of the junction left unmatched. CDR1 is SGHKS, CDR2 YYEKEE, per germline (reference sequence). CDR3 nucleotide sequence: TGTGCCAGCAGGGGACTAGGGTCCACAGATACGCAGTATTTT. It translates to CASRGLGSTDTQYF.

This clone was observed a few times. The chain uses TRBV9 and TRBJ2-7; D remains unclear. There are 17 residues in the CDR3. V was shortened by 0 bases and J by 2 bases, with 18 bases between the two germline ends. Germline CDR1 SGDLS, CDR2 YYNGEE. Written as DNA, the CDR3 is TGTGCCAGCAGCGTAGAAAACAGTTGGCACACTCCCTACGAGCAGTACGTC. Translated: CASSVENSWHTPYEQYV.

This clone is labeled medium-sized. V is TRBV11-2 and J is TRBJ2-3; D unresolved. There are 15 residues in the CDR3. Trimming left V 2 bases short and J 0 bases short, with 9 bases between. Germline-derived CDR1 and CDR2 are SGHAT and FQNNGV. In DNA form, the CDR3 reads TGTGCCAGCAGCTTATTGTTAACTAGCACAGATACGCAGTATTTT. This translates into CASSLLLTSTDTQYF.

The chain couples TRBV6-1 to TRBJ2-2; D is undetermined. Trimming cost V 5 bases and J 5 bases, with 6 bases left between them. The CDR3 sequence is 12 residues long. In germline, CDR1 is MNHNS, CDR2 SASEGT. The CDR3 loop reads CASSSRTGELFF. The CDR3 DNA follows: TGTGCCAGCAGTAGCCGGACCGGGGAGCTGTTTTTT.

This chain joins TRBV6-5 and TRBJ1-6; a possible D gene is TRBD1 (6 bases). Trimming left V 0 bases short and J 8 bases short, with 14 bases between. Looked up from germline, CDR1 is MNHEY and CDR2 is SVGAGI. The CDR3 loop spans 16 amino acids. DNA for the CDR3: TGTGCCAGCAGTTACTCATCACAGGGTGGGGATTCACCCCTCCACTTT. Amino acid sequence: CASSYSSQGGDSPLHF.

This rearrangement joins TRBV7-2 to TRBJ1-5; D remains unclear. Trimming pared 2 bases from V and 1 base from J, leaving 6 bases between. Per the germline V gene, CDR1 is SGHTA and CDR2 is FQGNSA. The CDR3 is 14 amino acids. CDR3 in amino acids: CASSLRQSNQPQHF. In DNA, the CDR3 is TGTGCCAGCAGCTTACGGCAGAGCAATCAGCCCCAGCATTTT.

The chain is built from TRBV5-1 and TRBJ2-5, with TRBD2 identical over 7 bases. CDR1 and CDR2 (germline): SGHRS, YFSETQ. This CDR3 is built from 15 residues. The V gene end was trimmed by 2 bases and the J gene end by 3 bases; junction bases not matched to a gene: 7. The CDR3 DNA is TGCGCCAGCAGCTTTTCGGGGGGAGTGGAAGAGACCCAGTACTTC. Encoded protein: CASSFSGGVEETQYF.

This clone has just one count. The chain is built from TRBV10-3 and TRBJ1-1; D is unresolved. CDR3 size: 13 residues. Germline V lookup: CDR1 ENHRY, CDR2 SYGVKD. Trimming cost V 6 bases and J 2 bases, with 10 bases left between them. The CDR3 spells CAISAGTNTEAFF. The CDR3 nucleotides are TGTGCCATCAGCGCCGGTACCAACACTGAAGCTTTCTTT.